The entry below gives a single T cell receptor beta chain sequence along with its context. Its recognized antigen is unknown. No much larger clonotype is one base removed from it; base qualities were not supplied. The germline ends are 31 bases apart after V is trimmed by 10 bases and J by 3 bases. From its cysteine to its phenylalanine, the CDR3 spans 18 amino acids. Here the CDR3 DNA is all that survives: 54 bases in frame from base 1. CDR1 and CDR2, per the germline V gene, are SNHLY and FYNNEI. Sorted unstimulated T cells and proliferating T cells recovered from mixed lymphocyte reactions were subjected to TCRbeta CDR3 sequencing. Fresh whole blood from roughly ten HLA-typed healthy donors was used to isolate PBMCs. These data are taken from a study of siplizumab effects on memory and regulatory T cells (dated by TCRdb to the late 2010s). Looking at the study overall: The study examined how the anti-CD2 antibody siplizumab affects alloreactive T-cell subsets in allogeneic mixed lymphocyte reactions built from human PBMCs. Results and caveats for the whole study, not just this receptor: The cumulative frequency of alloreactive sequences traceable to unstimulated CD4+ memory T cells was significantly reduced by siplizumab. Of the alloreactive CD4+ clones that could be mapped, the Treg-derived share averaged about 67% with siplizumab compared with about 25% in control reactions. A naive or memory phenotype could not be assigned to roughly 80-97% of proliferating CD4+ or CD8+ clones. Unstimulated naive T cells appeared to be more diverse than memory T cells, and naive cells seemed to make a substantial contribution to the alloresponse. The suppressive function of proliferating Tregs from siplizumab cultures was not functionally confirmed. Because sequences below about 10^-5 frequency were poorly captured, only a minor fraction of alloreactive clones could be mapped to unstimulated subsets.

The library was prepared using the immunoSEQ multiplex PCR assay. Each sample had 85,000 to 100,000 TCR templates assayed by the deep sequencing platform. Genomic DNA extracted from sorted T cells was the material used for TCRbeta CDR3 sequencing. The original pipeline was this. The R programming language was used for clonal analysis of the TCRbeta CDR3 data. Comparing unstimulated samples against CFSE-low samples taken after the reaction was how alloreactive CD4+ and CD8+ clones were defined. Regulatory or non-regulatory origin of alloreactive CD4+ clones was assigned by matching sequences to the sorted unstimulated Treg and non-Treg repertoires. TCRdb carries this immuneACCESS record with in-frame sequences only. Its versions omit some clonotypes, under half of them owing to an unresolved V gene in the studies checked, with the rest unexplained. That table supplies the V and J calls and clone size; D and trimming were determined from the DNA. This sample is represented by over 100,000 clones; 92% of them were singletons. About 1.1% of the sample comes from the top ten.

The material sequenced was CD4+ T cells sorted from blood. The chain is encoded by TRBV2 joined to TRBJ2-7; TRBD2 is a possible D gene, resting on 6 matching bases. This receptor was obtained from a human donor in good health. The DNA reads as follows: TGTGCCACCTGGGGACTGGGTATGGGTCCCCAAAACATCTACGAGCAGTACTTC. It translates as CATWGLGMGPQNIYEQYF.